The next 14 T cell receptor beta chains were all read from a single sample in a study of identical twins. TCRdb re-called the 5' RACE reads with MiXCR, one entry per CDR3 protein. The data hold about 250,000 distinct CDR3 sequences, with 11% to 15% observed a single time. The source material was memory (CD45RO+) T cells sorted from blood. All receptors come from a woman under 30 in good health.

This clonotype has only a few counts. J is TRBJ2-3 and V is TRBV3-1, with 13 bases identical to TRBD2. V trimming: 4 bases; J trimming: 2 bases; junction bases outside the gene matches: 6. Germline V gene lookup returns CDR1 LGHDT and CDR2 YNNKEL (reference sequence). The CDR3 runs to 17 residues. The CDR3: CASSPGTSGENTDTQYF. CDR3 nucleotides: TGTGCCAGCAGCCCCGGGACTAGCGGGGAGAACACAGATACGCAGTATTTT.

The chain couples TRBV10-3 to TRBJ1-2, with unresolved D. The CDR3 runs to 13 residues. V was pared by 0 bases and J by 5 bases, with 7 bases between. From germline, CDR1 is ENHRY and CDR2 SYGVKD. The CDR3 protein is CAISESSGYGYTF. Here the CDR3 DNA reads TGTGCCATCAGTGAGTCTTCGGGATATGGCTACACCTTC.

This clonotype was seen many times. The V gene is TRBV6-2 or TRBV6-3, the J gene TRBJ2-1; 9 bases are shared with TRBD2. Trimming cost V 2 bases and J 3 bases; bases outside gene matches: 8. Germline values: CDR1 MNHEY, CDR2 SVGEGT. The CDR3 runs 17 residues. Here the CDR3 DNA reads TGTGCCAGCAGTTACCTGCGGGGGGGAGCGAACTACAATGAGCAGTTCTTC. Its protein is CASSYLRGGANYNEQFF.

This clonotype was picked up many times. This rearrangement joins TRBV4-2 to TRBJ1-1, with D perhaps matching TRBD1 (6 bases). V was clipped by 4 bases and J by 1 base, with 10 bases between them. The CDR3 is 14 amino acids. Germline V CDR1 and CDR2: LGHNA, YNFKEQ. In DNA form, the CDR3 reads TGTGCCAGCAGCCCTAGACAGGCGAACACTGAAGCTTTCTTT. Translation gives CASSPRQANTEAFF.

Concerning this clonotype: At one end the junction does not follow the germline gene, possibly because of a read error. The CDR3 DNA sequence: TGCAGTGCGAGAGAGTTTGCTCAAGAGACCCAGTACTTC. This encodes CSAREFAQETQYF. V is TRBV20-1 and J is TRBJ2-5; D is unclear. Germline values: CDR1 DFQATT, CDR2 SNEGSKA (reference sequence). The CDR3 spans 13 residues.

This clonotype has ten or more counts. This chain links TRBV7-8 with TRBJ2-1; the D gene is possibly TRBD2 (5 bases). The CDR3 contains 15 residues. V was trimmed by 4 bases and J by 5 bases, leaving 15 bases between them. From germline, CDR1 is SGHVS and CDR2 FQNEAQ. In nucleotides, the CDR3 is TGTGCCAGCAGCTCACCGCCCGGGAAAAACAATGAGCAGTTCTTC. It encodes CASSSPPGKNNEQFF.

This sequence joins TRBV16 and TRBJ1-2; no reliable D call. CDR1 is KGHSY and CDR2 is FQNENV in the germline V gene. V was clipped by 2 bases and J by 4 bases, with 5 bases between them. The CDR3 is 12 residues long. CDR3: CASSQSRYGYTF. The CDR3 DNA sequence: TGTGCCAGCAGCCAAAGTCGCTATGGCTACACCTTC.

The sample holds many counts of this clonotype. The chain uses TRBV7-2 and TRBJ2-7; perhaps TRBD1 as D (6 bases). V was clipped by 3 bases and J by 0 bases, with 9 bases between them. Germline CDR1 and CDR2: SGHTA and FQGNSA. There are 14 residues in the CDR3. Written as DNA, the CDR3 is TGTGCCAGCAGCTTCCAGGGGACCTCCTACGAGCAGTACTTC. Its translation is CASSFQGTSYEQYF.

This rearrangement joins TRBV12-3 or TRBV12-4 to TRBJ1-2; D call uncertain. V lost 2 bases, J lost 8 bases, and 9 bases lay in between. The CDR3 runs 12 residues. The DNA of the CDR3 is TGTGCCAGCAGTTTACCTGGGGTCGGCTACACCTTC. Translation: CASSLPGVGYTF.

This clonotype has just a few counts. V is TRBV29-1 and J is TRBJ2-5; unclear D gene. CDR3 length: 13 residues. Trimming removed 0 bases from V and 5 bases from J, with 10 bases in between. CDR1 and CDR2 from the germline V gene are SQVTM and ANQGSEA. In nucleotides, the CDR3 is TGCAGCGTTGAAGACCCCACCTACGAGACCCAGTACTTC. Its translation is CSVEDPTYETQYF.

The sample holds many counts of this clonotype. The J gene is TRBJ2-6, the V gene TRBV12-3 or TRBV12-4, with 7 bases aligning to TRBD2. The CDR3 is made up of 13 amino acids. With 4 bases clipped from V and 12 bases from J, the junction kept 6 bases outside the gene matches. The CDR3 is CASSWGGFGVLTF. The CDR3 region has the DNA TGTGCCAGCAGTTGGGGAGGGTTTGGCGTCCTGACTTTC.

The chain has TRBV4-3 and TRBJ2-1; TRBD1 might be the D (6 bases). CDR1 and CDR2 (germline): LGHNA, YSLEER. Trimming took off 2 bases at V and 4 bases at J, with 15 bases between the two ends. This CDR3 is 16 amino acids long. CDR3 residues: CASSQRLRGRYNEQFF. CDR3 in DNA: TGCGCCAGCAGCCAACGCCTCAGGGGTCGGTACAATGAGCAGTTCTTC.

The CDR3 is CATSRGAGAGYEQYF. Here the CDR3 DNA reads TGTGCCACCAGCAGGGGAGCGGGAGCAGGTTACGAGCAGTACTTC. The chain couples TRBV15 to TRBJ2-7; 8 bases are a match to TRBD2. CDR3 size: 15 residues. Germline values: CDR1 LNHNV, CDR2 YYDKDF (reference sequence). Trimming removed 3 bases from V and 4 bases from J; junction bases left unmatched: 8.

The V call is TRBV6-2 or TRBV6-3, the J call TRBJ2-1, with no clear D. The germline CDR1 and CDR2 sequences are MNHEY and SVGEGT. Trimming cost V 3 bases and J 8 bases, with 8 bases left between them. The CDR3 has 12 amino acids. DNA for the CDR3: TGTGCCAGCAGTTATAATAGGGATGAGCAGTTCTTC. Translated: CASSYNRDEQFF.